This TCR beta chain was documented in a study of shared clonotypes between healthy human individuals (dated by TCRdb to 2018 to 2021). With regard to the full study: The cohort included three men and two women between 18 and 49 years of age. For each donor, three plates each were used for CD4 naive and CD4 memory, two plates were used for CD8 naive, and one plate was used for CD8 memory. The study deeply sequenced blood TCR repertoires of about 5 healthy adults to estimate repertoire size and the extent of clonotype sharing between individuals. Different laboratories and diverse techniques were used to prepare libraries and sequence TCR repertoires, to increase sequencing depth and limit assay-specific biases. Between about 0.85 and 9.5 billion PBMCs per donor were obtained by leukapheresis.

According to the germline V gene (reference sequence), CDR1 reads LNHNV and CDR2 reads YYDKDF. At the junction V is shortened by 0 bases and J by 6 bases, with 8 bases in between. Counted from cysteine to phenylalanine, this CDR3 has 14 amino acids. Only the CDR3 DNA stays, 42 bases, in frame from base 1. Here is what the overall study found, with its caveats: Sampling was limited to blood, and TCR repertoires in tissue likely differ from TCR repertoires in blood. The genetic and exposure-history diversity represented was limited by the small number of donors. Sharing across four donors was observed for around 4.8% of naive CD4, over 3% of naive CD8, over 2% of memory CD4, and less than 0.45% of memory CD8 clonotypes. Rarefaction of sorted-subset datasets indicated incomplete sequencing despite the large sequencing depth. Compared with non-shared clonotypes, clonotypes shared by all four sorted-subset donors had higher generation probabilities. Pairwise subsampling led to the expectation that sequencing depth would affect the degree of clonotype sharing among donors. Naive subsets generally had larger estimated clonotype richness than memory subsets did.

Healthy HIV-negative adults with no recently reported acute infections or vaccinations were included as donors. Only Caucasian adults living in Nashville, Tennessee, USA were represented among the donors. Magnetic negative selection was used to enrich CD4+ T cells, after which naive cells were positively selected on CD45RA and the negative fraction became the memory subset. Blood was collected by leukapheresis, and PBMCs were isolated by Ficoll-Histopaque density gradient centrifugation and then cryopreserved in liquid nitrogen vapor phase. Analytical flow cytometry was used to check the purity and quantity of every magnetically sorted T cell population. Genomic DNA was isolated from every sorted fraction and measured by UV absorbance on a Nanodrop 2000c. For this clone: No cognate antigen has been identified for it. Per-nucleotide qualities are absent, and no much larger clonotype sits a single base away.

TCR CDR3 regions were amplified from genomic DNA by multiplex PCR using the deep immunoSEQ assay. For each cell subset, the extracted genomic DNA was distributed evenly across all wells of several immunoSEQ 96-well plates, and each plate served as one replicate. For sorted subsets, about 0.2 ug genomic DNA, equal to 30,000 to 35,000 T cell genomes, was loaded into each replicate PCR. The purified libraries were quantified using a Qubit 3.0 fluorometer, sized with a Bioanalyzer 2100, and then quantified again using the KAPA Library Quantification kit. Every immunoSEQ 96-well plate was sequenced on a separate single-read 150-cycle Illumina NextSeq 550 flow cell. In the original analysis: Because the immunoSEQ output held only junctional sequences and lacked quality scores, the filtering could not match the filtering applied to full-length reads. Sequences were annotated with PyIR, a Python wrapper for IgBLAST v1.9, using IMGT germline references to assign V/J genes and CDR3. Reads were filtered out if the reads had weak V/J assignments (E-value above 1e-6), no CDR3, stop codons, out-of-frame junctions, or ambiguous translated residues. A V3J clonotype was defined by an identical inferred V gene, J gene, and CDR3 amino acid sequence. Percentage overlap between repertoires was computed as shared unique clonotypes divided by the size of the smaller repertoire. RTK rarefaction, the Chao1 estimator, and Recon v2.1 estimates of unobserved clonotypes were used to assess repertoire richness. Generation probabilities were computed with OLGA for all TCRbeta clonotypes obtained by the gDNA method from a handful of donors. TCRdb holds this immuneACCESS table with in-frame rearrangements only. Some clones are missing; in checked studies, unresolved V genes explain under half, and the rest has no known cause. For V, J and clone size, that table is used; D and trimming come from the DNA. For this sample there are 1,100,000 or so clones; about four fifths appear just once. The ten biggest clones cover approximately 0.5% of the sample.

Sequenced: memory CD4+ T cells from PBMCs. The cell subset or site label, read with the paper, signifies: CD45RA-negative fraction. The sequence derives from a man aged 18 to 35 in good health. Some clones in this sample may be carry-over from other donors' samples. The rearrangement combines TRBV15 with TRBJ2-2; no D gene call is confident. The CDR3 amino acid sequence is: CATSRDGISGELFF. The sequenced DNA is TGTGCCACCAGCAGAGACGGAATTTCCGGGGAGCTGTTTTTT.